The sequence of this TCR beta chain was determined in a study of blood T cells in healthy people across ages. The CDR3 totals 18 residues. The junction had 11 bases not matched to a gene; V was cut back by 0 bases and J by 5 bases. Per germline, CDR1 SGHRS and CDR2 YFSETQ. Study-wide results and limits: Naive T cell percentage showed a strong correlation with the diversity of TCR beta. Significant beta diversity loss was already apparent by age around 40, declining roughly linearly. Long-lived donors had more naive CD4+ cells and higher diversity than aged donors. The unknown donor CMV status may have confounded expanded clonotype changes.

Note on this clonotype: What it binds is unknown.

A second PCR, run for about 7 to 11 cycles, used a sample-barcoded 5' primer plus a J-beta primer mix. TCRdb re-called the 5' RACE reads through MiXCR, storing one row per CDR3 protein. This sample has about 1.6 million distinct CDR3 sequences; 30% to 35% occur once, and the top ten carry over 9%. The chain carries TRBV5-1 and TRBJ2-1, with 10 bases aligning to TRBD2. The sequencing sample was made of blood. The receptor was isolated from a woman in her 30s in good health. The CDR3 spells CASSLVILAGARHNEQFF. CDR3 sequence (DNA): TGCGCCAGCAGCTTGGTGATCCTAGCGGGAGCTAGGCACAATGAGCAGTTCTTC.